The table lists the clone carrying this TCR beta chain with a few counts. This entry comes from a study of PD-1 blockade in classical Hodgkin lymphoma. Time point denoted: cycle 4 day 1 (C4D1), after six to seven weeks of nivolumab. After autologous stem cell transplantation all patients relapsed, and prior brentuximab vedotin exposure differed between cohorts. This CDR3 contains 12 residues. V lost 6 bases, J lost 12 bases, and 15 bases lay in between. Germline V gene data show CDR1 as MNHEY and CDR2 as SVGAGI. Method: immunoSEQ multiplex PCR; TCRdb's copy keeps in-frame clones and lacks some. The repertoire consists of roughly 46,000 clones, with around 74% occurring once and the leading ten covering about an eighth.

The J gene is TRBJ2-1, the V gene TRBV6-5; perhaps TRBD1 as D (6 bases). The sequence came from a human donor with classical Hodgkin lymphoma. This specimen consisted of peripheral blood mononuclear cells (PBMCs), obtained before the fourth cycle of nivolumab. Here the CDR3 DNA reads TGTGCCAGCAGCCAACAGGGTGACGGGCAGTTCTTC. Translating gives CASSQQGDGQFF.